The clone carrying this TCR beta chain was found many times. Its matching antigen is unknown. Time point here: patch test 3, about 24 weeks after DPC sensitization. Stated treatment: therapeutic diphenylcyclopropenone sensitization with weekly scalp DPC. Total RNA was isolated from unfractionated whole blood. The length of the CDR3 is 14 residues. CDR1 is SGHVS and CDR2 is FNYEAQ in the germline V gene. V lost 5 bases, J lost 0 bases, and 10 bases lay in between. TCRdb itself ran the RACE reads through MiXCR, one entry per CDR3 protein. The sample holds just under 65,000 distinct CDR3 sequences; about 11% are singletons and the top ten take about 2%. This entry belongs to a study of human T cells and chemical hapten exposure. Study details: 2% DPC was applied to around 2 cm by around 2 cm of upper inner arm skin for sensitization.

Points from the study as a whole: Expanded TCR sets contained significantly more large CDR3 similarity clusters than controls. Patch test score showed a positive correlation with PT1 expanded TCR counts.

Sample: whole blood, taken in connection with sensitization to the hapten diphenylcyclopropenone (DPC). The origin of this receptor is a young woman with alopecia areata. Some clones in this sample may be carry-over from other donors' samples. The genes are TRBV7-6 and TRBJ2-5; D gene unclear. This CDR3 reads CASSPGPYQETQYF. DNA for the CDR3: TGTGCCAGCAGCCCCGGGCCGTACCAAGAGACCCAGTACTTC.